This TCR beta chain was identified in a study of T cell responses to AZD1222 COVID-19 vaccine. Trimming removed 0 bases from V and 0 bases from J, with 5 bases in between. Germline CDR1 and CDR2: SGHNT and YENEEA. This CDR3 has 15 amino acids. About this clone: The antigen remains unidentified.

Profiled with immunoSEQ multiplex PCR; TCRdb holds only in-frame clones, not every one. The sample includes under 200,000 clones, around 90% of them seen just once. Study observations and caveats: Epitopes outside B.1.351 and B.1.1.7 mutated regions reportedly drew nearly half of spike TCRs.

The sequencing used peripheral blood, collected 28 days after the second AZD1222 dose. The TCR sequence derives from an adult who received the AZD1222 COVID-19 vaccine. This rearrangement joins TRBV11-3 to TRBJ2-2; D remains ambiguous. The CDR3 coding sequence is TGTGCCAGCAGCTTAGACGGGTCGAACACCGGGGAGCTGTTTTTT. It encodes CASSLDGSNTGELFF.